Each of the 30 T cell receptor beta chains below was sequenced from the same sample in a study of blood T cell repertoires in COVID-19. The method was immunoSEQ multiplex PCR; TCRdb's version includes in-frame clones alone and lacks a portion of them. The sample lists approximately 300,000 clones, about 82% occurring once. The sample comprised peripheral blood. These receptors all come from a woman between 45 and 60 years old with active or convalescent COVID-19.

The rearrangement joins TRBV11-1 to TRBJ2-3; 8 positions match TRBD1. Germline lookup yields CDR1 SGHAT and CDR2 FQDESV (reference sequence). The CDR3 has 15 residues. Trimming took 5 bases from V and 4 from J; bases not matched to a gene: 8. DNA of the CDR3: TGTGCCAGCAGCCCTGGACAGGGCCGGGCAGATACGCAGTATTTT. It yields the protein CASSPGQGRADTQYF.

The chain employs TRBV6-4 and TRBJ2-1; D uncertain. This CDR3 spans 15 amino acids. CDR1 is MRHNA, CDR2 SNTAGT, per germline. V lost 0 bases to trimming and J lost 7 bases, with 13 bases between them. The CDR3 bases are TGTGCCAGCAGTGACTCGATGCTCAGTGTGAATGAGCAGTTCTTC. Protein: CASSDSMLSVNEQFF.

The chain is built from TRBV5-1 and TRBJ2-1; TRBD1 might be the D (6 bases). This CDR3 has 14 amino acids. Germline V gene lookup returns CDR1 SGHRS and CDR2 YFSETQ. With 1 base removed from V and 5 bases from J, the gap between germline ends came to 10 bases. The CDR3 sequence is CASSLTGLDNEQFF. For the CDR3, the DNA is TGCGCCAGCAGCTTGACAGGGTTGGACAATGAGCAGTTCTTC.

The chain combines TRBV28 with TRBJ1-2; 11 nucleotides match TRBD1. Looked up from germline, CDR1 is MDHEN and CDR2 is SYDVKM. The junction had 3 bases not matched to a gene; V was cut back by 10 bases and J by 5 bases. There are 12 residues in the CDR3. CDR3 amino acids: CATGDRGYGYTF. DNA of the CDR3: TGTGCCACCGGGGACAGGGGGTATGGCTACACCTTC.

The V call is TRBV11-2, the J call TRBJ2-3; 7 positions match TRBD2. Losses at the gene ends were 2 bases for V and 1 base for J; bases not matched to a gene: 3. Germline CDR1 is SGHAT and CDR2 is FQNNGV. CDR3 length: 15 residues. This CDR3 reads CASSLTSGGTDTQYF. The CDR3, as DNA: TGTGCCAGCAGCTTAACCAGCGGGGGCACAGATACGCAGTATTTT.

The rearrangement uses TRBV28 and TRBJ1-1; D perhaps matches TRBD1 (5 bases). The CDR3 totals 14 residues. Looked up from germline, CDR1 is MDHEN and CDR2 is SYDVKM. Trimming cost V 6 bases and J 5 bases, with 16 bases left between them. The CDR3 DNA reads TGTGCCAGCAGGCGCCAAGGGGCAGGGACTGAAGCTTTCTTT. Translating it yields CASRRQGAGTEAFF.

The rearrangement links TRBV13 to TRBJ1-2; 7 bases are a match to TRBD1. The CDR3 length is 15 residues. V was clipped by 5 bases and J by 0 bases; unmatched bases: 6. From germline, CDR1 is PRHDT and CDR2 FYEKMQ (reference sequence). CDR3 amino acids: CASSHKDRTNYGYTF. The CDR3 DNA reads TGTGCCAGCAGCCATAAGGACAGGACTAACTATGGCTACACCTTC.

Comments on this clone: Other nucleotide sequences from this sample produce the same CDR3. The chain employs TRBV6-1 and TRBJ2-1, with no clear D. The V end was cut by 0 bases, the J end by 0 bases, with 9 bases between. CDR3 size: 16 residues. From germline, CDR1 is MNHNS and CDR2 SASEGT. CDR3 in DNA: TGTGCCAGCAGTGAAGCTCTGCTTAGCTCCTACAATGAGCAGTTCTTC. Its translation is CASSEALLSSYNEQFF.

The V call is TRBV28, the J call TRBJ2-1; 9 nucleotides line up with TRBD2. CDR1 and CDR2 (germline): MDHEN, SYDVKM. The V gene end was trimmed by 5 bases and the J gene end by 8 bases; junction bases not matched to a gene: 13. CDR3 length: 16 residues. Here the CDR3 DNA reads TGTGCCAGCAGTCCACTAGCGGGTCCCGGGTCCCATGAGCAGTTCTTC. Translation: CASSPLAGPGSHEQFF.

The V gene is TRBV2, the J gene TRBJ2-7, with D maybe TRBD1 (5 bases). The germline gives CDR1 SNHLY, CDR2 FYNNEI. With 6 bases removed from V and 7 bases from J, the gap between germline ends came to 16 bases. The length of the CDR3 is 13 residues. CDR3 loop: CASRYRPYGEQYF. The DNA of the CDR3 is TGTGCCAGCAGGTACAGGCCCTACGGGGAGCAGTACTTC.

CDR3 sequence reads: CASSLTTSKETQYF. DNA of the CDR3: TGTGCCAGCAGCTTAACGACTAGCAAGGAGACCCAGTACTTC. The chain combines TRBV7-9 with TRBJ2-5; TRBD2 agrees at 7 bases. This CDR3 has 14 residues. Germline V gene sequence: CDR1 SEHNR, CDR2 FQNEAQ (reference sequence). V dropped 2 bases and J dropped 5; count of bases not matched to a gene: 5.

The DNA of the CDR3 is TGTGCCAGCAGCGTAGGGCGGGCTAGCGGGACAATCACAGATACGCAGTATTTT. Protein: CASSVGRASGTITDTQYF. The V call is TRBV9, the J call TRBJ2-3; 9 nucleotides agree with TRBD2. CDR1 is SGDLS and CDR2 is YYNGEE in the germline V gene. V lost 0 bases and J lost 2; bases outside the gene matches: 10. The CDR3 loop spans 18 amino acids. Filled out from reference TRBV9 and TRBJ2-3, the complete variable domain reads DSGVTQTPKHLITATGQRVTLRCSPRSGDLSVYWYQQSLDQGLQFLIQYYNGEERAKGNILERFSAQQFPDLHSELNLSSLELGDSALYFCASSVGRASGTITDTQYFGPGTRLTVL.

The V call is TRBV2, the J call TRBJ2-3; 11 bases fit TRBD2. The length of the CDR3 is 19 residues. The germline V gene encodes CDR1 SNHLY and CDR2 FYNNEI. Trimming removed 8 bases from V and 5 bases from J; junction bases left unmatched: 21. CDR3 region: CASPKGGTSGSQWIDTQYF. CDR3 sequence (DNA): TGTGCCAGCCCGAAGGGGGGGACTAGCGGCTCTCAGTGGATAGATACGCAGTATTTT.

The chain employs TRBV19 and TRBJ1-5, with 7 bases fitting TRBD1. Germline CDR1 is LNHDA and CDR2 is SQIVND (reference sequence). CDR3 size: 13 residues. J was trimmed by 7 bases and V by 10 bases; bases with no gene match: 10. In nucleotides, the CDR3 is TGTGCCACCGCCGACAGGGAACAGCAGCCCCAGCATTTT. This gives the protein CATADREQQPQHF.

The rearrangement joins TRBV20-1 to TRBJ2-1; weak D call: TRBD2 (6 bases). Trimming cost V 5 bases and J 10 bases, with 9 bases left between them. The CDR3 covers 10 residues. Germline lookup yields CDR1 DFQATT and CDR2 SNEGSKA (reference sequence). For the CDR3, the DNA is TGCAGTGCTCTAGCGAAAGAGCAGTTCTTC. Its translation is CSALAKEQFF.

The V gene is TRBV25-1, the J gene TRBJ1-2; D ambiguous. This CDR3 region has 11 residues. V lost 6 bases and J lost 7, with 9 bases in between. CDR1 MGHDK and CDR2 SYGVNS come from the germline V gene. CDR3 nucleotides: TGTGCCAGCAGGGCGGCCGGTGGCTACACCTTC. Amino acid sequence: CASRAAGGYTF.

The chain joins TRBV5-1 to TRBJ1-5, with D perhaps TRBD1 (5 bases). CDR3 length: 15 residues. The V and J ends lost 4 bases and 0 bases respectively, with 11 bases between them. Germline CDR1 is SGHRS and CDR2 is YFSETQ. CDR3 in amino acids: CASSQDSYSNQPQHF. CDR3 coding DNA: TGCGCCAGCAGCCAAGACAGTTATAGCAATCAGCCCCAGCATTTT.

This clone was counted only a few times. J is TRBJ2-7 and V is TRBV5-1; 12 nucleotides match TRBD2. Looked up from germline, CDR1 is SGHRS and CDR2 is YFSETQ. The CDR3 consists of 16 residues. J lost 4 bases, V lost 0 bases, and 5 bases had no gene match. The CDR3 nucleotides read TGCGCCAGCAGCTTGGGACTAGCGGGAGTAGGTTACGAGCAGTACTTC. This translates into CASSLGLAGVGYEQYF.

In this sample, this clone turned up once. For the CDR3, the DNA is TGTGCCAGCAGCTATCAGGGTGTAGGAACTGAAGCTTTCTTT. Protein: CASSYQGVGTEAFF. The chain couples TRBV7-9 to TRBJ1-1; D might be TRBD1 (5 bases). This CDR3 is 14 amino acids long. Trimming left V 4 bases short and J 5 bases short, with 14 bases between. Germline V gene sequence: CDR1 SEHNR, CDR2 FQNEAQ (reference sequence).

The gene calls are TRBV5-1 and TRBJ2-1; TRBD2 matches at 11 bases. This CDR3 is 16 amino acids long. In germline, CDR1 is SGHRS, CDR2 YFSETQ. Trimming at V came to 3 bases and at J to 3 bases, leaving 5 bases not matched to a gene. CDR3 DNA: TGCGCCAGCAGCTCCCATGGGACTAGCGGCTACAATGAGCAGTTCTTC. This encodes CASSSHGTSGYNEQFF.

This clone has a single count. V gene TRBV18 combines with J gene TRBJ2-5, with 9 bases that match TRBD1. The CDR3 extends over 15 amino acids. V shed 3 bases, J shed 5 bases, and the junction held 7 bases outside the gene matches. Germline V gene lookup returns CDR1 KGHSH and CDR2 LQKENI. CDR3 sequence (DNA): TGTGCCAGCTCACCGCTTACAGGGGGCAGGGAGACCCAGTACTTC. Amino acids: CASSPLTGGRETQYF. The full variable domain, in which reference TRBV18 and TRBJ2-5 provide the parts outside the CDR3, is NAGVMQNPRHLVRRRGQEARLRCSPMKGHSHVYWYRQLPEEGLKFMVYLQKENIIDESGMPKERFSAEFPKEGPSILRIQQVVRGDSAAYFCASSPLTGGRETQYFGPGTRLLVL.

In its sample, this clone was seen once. This chain's CDR3 is CASSLEGAQSSYEQYF. Here the CDR3 DNA reads TGTGCCAGCAGTTTAGAAGGAGCCCAGAGCTCCTACGAGCAGTACTTC. The chain couples TRBV28 to TRBJ2-7; D ambiguous. This CDR3 is 16 amino acids long. V was cut by 2 bases and J by 0 bases, with 14 bases left in between. The V gene's germline CDR1 is MDHEN and CDR2 SYDVKM. Based on the CDR3 plus reference TRBV28 and TRBJ2-7, the full variable domain is DVKVTQSSRYLVKRTGEKVFLECVQDMDHENMFWYRQDPGLGLRLIYFSYDVKMKEKGDIPEGYSVSREKKERFSLILESASTNQTSMYLCASSLEGAQSSYEQYFGPGTRLTVT.

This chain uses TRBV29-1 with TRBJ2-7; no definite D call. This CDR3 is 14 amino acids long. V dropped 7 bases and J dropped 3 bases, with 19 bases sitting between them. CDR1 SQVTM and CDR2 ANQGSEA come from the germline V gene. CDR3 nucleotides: TGCAGCGACCCCGACCAGGCGAGCCGCTACGAGCAGTACTTC. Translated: CSDPDQASRYEQYF.

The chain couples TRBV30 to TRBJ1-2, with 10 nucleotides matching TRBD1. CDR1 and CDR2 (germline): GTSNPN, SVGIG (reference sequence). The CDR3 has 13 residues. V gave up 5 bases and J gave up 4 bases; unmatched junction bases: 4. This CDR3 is CAWVDRGIYGYTF. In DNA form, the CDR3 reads TGTGCCTGGGTGGACAGGGGGATCTATGGCTACACCTTC.

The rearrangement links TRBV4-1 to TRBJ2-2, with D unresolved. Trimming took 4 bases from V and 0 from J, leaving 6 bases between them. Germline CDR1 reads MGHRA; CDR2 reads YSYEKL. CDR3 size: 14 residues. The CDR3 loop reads CASSRLPNTGELFF. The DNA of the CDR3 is TGCGCCAGCAGCCGACTTCCGAACACCGGGGAGCTGTTTTTT.

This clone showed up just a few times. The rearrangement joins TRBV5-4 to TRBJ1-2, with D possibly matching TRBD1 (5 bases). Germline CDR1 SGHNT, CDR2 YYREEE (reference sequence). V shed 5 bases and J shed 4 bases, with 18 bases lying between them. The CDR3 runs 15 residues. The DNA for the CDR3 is TGTGCCAGCAGTCGGGGGAGGGAGGGATCCTATGGCTACACCTTC. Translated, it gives CASSRGREGSYGYTF.

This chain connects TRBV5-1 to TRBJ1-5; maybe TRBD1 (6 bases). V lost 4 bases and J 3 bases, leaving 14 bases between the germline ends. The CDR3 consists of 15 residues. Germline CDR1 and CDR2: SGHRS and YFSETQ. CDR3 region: CASSATGATNQPQHF. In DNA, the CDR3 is TGCGCCAGCAGCGCGACAGGCGCCACCAATCAGCCCCAGCATTTT. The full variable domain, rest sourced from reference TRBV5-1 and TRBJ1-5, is KAGVTQTPRYLIKTRGQQVTLSCSPISGHRSVSWYQQTPGQGLQFLFEYFSETQRNKGNFPGRFSGRQFSNSRSEMNVSTLELGDSALYLCASSATGATNQPQHFGDGTRLSIL.

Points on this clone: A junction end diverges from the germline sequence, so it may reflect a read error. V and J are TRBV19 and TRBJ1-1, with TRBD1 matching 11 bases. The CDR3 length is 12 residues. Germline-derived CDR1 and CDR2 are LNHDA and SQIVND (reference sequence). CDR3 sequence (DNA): TGTGCCAGTAGTTTCGGGACAGGGGGTGCGAGATTT. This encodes CASSFGTGGARF. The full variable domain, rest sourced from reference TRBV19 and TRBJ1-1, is DGGITQSPKYLFRKEGQNVTLSCEQNLNHDAMYWYRQDPGQGLRLIYYSQIVNDFQKGDIAEGYSVSREKKESFPLTVTSAQKNPTAFYLCASSFGTGGARFGQGTRLTVV.

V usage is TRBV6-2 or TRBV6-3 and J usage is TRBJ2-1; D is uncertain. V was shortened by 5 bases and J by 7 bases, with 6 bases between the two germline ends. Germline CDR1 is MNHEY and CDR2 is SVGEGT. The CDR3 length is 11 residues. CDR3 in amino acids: CASSQRNEQFF. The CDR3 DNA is TGTGCCAGCAGTCAGAGGAATGAGCAGTTCTTC.

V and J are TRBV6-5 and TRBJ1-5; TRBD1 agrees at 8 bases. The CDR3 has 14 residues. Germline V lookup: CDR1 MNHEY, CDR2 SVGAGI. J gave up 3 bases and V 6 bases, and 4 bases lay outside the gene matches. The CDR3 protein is CASRSTGDNQPQHF. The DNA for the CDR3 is TGTGCCAGCAGATCGACAGGGGACAATCAGCCCCAGCATTTT.